The 2 T cell receptor beta chains listed next were all sequenced from one sample in a study of tumor-infiltrating lymphocytes in primary liver carcinoma. Extraction of RNA together with DNA used about 17-31 mg of unsorted bulk tissue. Starting material of roughly 550 ng total RNA yielded TCR beta cDNA via a constant-region primer. Investigators got TCR beta libraries out of three nested multiplex PCR rounds, done with slightly modified ARM-PCR. The opening two PCR rounds, 10 cycles each, paired TRBV1-TRBV30 forward primers with a C-beta reverse primer. MiXCR, applied by TCRdb to the multiplex PCR reads, yields one record per CDR3 protein. The repertoire has around 190,000 distinct CDR3 sequences, roughly 80% of them found once; the top ten carry around 18%. The specimen sequenced was tumor tissue from primary liver carcinoma. The receptors stem from a man in his forties with primary liver carcinoma and hepatitis B virus infection.

Note on this clonotype: With a much larger clone just one base away, this may be a read error. This chain joins TRBV24-1 and TRBJ1-2; 7 positions agree with TRBD1. Germline assignment: CDR1 KGHDR and CDR2 SFDVKD. CDR3 length: 16 amino acids. In DNA, the CDR3 is TGTGCCACCAGCCCCGATTCCGGGACAGACGCCAATGGCTTCACCTTC. Protein sequence: CATSPDSGTDANGFTF.

As to this clonotype: The junction differs from germline at one of its ends, possibly a read error. This sequence joins TRBV10-2 and TRBJ2-2; 8 positions agree with TRBD1. CDR1 and CDR2 (germline): WSHSY, SAAADI. This CDR3 spans 15 amino acids. Here the CDR3 DNA reads TGCGTCAGCAGTTTCCCAGGGGGCAATACCGGGGAGCTGTTTTTT. It yields the protein CVSSFPGGNTGELFF.